Below are 28 T cell receptor beta chains sequenced from a single sample in a study of T cells in Graves' hyperthyroidism and ophthalmopathy (dated by TCRdb to between 2017 and 2020). The receptor library was made with multiplex PCR. The run used an Illumina HiSeq 2000. TCR beta CDR3 regions were amplified from RNA transcripts. The first round of RT-PCR for the TCR CDR3 was performed with the HTBI primer set and the Qiagen OneStep RT-PCR kit. TCRdb reanalyzed the raw reads on its own, using fastp at Q25 for trimming and MiXCR for clone calling, and kept in-frame beta chains. CDR3 protein sequences are deduplicated, and each keeps its most common genes and DNA. The sample profile shows about 480,000 distinct CDR3 sequences; roughly 14% of them were found once. Jointly, the top ten make up 15% to 20% of the sample. Sequenced input: blood. These receptors all come from a woman in her late teens or twenties with Graves' hyperthyroidism.

This clonotype appeared a few times. The chain has TRBV6-1 and TRBJ2-1; D uncertain. Looked up from germline, CDR1 is MNHNS and CDR2 is SASEGT. The ends were cut back, 5 bases at V and 4 bases at J, with 15 bases in the middle. The CDR3 contains 15 residues. This CDR3 is CASSSNMGKYNEQFF. The CDR3 nucleotides are TGTGCCAGCAGTTCCAACATGGGCAAGTACAATGAGCAGTTCTTC.

This clonotype showed up just a few times. This rearrangement joins TRBV6-1 to TRBJ1-3, with D uncertain. Trimming took off 6 bases at V and 1 base at J, with 13 bases between the two ends. There are 15 residues in the CDR3. Germline V gene sequence: CDR1 MNHNS, CDR2 SASEGT. CDR3 sequence (DNA): TGTGCCAGCAGCCGACCGGCGGCTTCTGGAAACACCATATATTTT. This translates into CASSRPAASGNTIYF.

This clonotype occurred many times. The V and J genes are TRBV7-3 and TRBJ2-1, with D maybe TRBD1 (6 bases). The CDR3 has 12 amino acids. In germline, CDR1 is SGHTA, CDR2 FQGTGA. The germline V and J ends were trimmed by 5 bases and 10 bases, with 12 bases remaining between them. In DNA, the CDR3 is TGTGCCAGCAGCGCATCGCAGGGGGAGCAGTTCTTC. Its translation: CASSASQGEQFF.

This clonotype was counted between two and nine times. The chain uses TRBV5-1 and TRBJ1-1; weak D call: TRBD1 (5 bases). Germline V CDR1 and CDR2: SGHRS, YFSETQ. The CDR3 has 14 residues. Trimming cost V 6 bases and J 0 bases, with 12 bases left between them. CDR3 amino acids: CASTTTDMNTEAFF. The CDR3 region has the DNA TGCGCCAGCACCACGACGGACATGAACACTGAAGCTTTCTTT.

V and J are TRBV7-9 and TRBJ1-4; no clear D. Trimming left V 11 bases short and J 3 bases short, with 10 bases between. Germline V gene lookup returns CDR1 SEHNR and CDR2 FQNEAQ (reference sequence). There are 12 residues in the CDR3. CDR3: CARPRSNEKLFF. As DNA, the CDR3 is TGTGCCCGCCCCAGGTCTAATGAAAAACTGTTTTTT. Together with reference TRBV7-9 and TRBJ1-4, the CDR3 gives the full variable domain: DTGVSQNPRHKITKRGQNVTFRCDPISEHNRLYWYRQTLGQGPEFLTYFQNEAQLEKSRLLSDRFSAERPKGSFSTLEIQRTEQGDSAMYLCARPRSNEKLFFGSGTQLSVL.

The genes are TRBV29-1 and TRBJ1-1; weak D call: TRBD1 (5 bases). V was trimmed by 4 bases and J by 8 bases, leaving 8 bases between them. CDR1 is SQVTM, CDR2 ANQGSEA, per germline. The CDR3 is made up of 10 amino acids. The CDR3 protein is CSVVGREAFF. Written as DNA, the CDR3 is TGCAGCGTTGTGGGACGGGAAGCTTTCTTT.

The chain uses TRBV7-8 and TRBJ1-4; D is ambiguous. The germline V gene has CDR1 SGHVS and CDR2 FQNEAQ. There are 16 residues in the CDR3. The V and J ends lost 1 base and 0 bases respectively, with 9 bases between them. CDR3: CASSLDEISTNEKLFF. CDR3 nucleotides: TGTGCCAGCAGCTTAGACGAGATTTCAACTAATGAAAAACTGTTTTTT.

This clonotype has at least ten counts. This rearrangement joins TRBV5-8 to TRBJ2-6, with D possibly TRBD2 on 7 matching bases. With 2 bases removed from V and 0 bases from J, the gap between germline ends came to 12 bases. The CDR3 is 17 amino acids. Germline V lookup: CDR1 SGHTS, CDR2 YDEGEE. The CDR3 protein is CASSLIRGASGANVLTF. The CDR3 nucleotides read TGTGCCAGCAGCTTAATCCGGGGGGCCTCTGGGGCCAACGTCCTGACTTTC.

The chain is built from TRBV6-5 and TRBJ2-1, with 7 bases that match TRBD1. The V and J ends lost 6 bases and 0 bases, in that order; junction bases with no gene match: 8. Germline CDR1 reads MNHEY; CDR2 reads SVGAGI. The CDR3 is 16 amino acids. CDR3 sequence: CASRYDRVSSYNEQFF. Written as DNA, the CDR3 is TGTGCCAGCAGATACGACAGGGTCAGCTCCTACAATGAGCAGTTCTTC.

In its sample, this clonotype was seen many times. The gene calls are TRBV6-5 and TRBJ2-3; D is undetermined. Germline V lookup: CDR1 MNHEY, CDR2 SVGAGI. V lost 2 bases and J 2 bases, leaving 14 bases between the germline ends. The CDR3 sequence is 16 residues long. CDR3 sequence reads: CASSYTPLGPTDTQYF. The CDR3, as DNA: TGTGCCAGCAGTTACACCCCTCTAGGGCCCACAGATACGCAGTATTTT.

This clonotype was seen many times. The chain joins TRBV5-1 to TRBJ1-1; D is unresolved. The V gene's germline CDR1 is SGHRS and CDR2 YFSETQ. This CDR3 region has 14 residues. V was trimmed by 0 bases and J by 7 bases, leaving 13 bases between them. The CDR3 spells CASSLDSGVLEAFF. Here the CDR3 DNA reads TGCGCCAGCAGCTTGGACTCAGGAGTCCTTGAAGCTTTCTTT.

This clonotype has only a few counts. The chain combines TRBV20-1 with TRBJ2-1; 9 bases match TRBD2. With 4 bases clipped from V and 5 bases from J, the junction kept 9 bases outside the gene matches. From germline, CDR1 is DFQATT and CDR2 SNEGSKA (reference sequence). The CDR3 extends over 15 amino acids. CDR3: CSANSGSMSHNEQFF. CDR3 nucleotides: TGCAGTGCTAATAGCGGGAGCATGTCCCACAATGAGCAGTTCTTC.

This clonotype was picked up many times. V gene TRBV18 combines with J gene TRBJ2-2, with D maybe TRBD1 (6 bases). Trimming removed 4 bases from V and 3 bases from J, with 12 bases in between. CDR1 is KGHSH, CDR2 LQKENI, per germline. The CDR3 has 15 amino acids. CDR3 amino acids: CASSLRQVDTGELFF. The DNA for the CDR3 is TGTGCCAGCTCACTCCGACAGGTGGACACCGGGGAGCTGTTTTTT.

Ten or more counts support this clonotype. The chain couples TRBV14 to TRBJ1-1; 7 bases fit TRBD1. The ends lost 2 bases at V and 0 bases at J; junction bases unmatched: 3. Germline CDR1 and CDR2: SGHDN and FVKESK. CDR3 size: 15 residues. CDR3: CASSQRDRLNTEAFF. The CDR3 region has the DNA TGTGCCAGCAGCCAACGGGACAGATTGAACACTGAAGCTTTCTTT.

This clonotype was counted once. V usage is TRBV30 and J usage is TRBJ1-2, with D maybe TRBD1 (6 bases). In germline, CDR1 is GTSNPN, CDR2 SVGIG (reference sequence). V was cut by 2 bases and J by 8 bases, with 9 bases left in between. The CDR3 extends over 11 amino acids. DNA for the CDR3: TGTGCCTGGAGTCCGGGACAAGGCTACACCTTC. It codes for CAWSPGQGYTF.

This clonotype has just a few counts. The chain combines TRBV24-1 with TRBJ2-5, with D unclear. Germline values: CDR1 KGHDR, CDR2 SFDVKD. V lost 0 bases and J 2 bases, leaving 9 bases between the germline ends. There are 15 residues in the CDR3. Here the CDR3 reads CATSDLTKNQETQYF. For the CDR3, the DNA is TGTGCCACCAGTGATTTGACCAAAAATCAAGAGACCCAGTACTTC.

The chain is built from TRBV11-2 and TRBJ2-7, with 11 nucleotides matching TRBD1. CDR1 and CDR2 (germline): SGHAT, FQNNGV. With 5 bases clipped from V and 6 bases from J, the junction kept 9 bases outside the gene matches. The CDR3 runs to 15 residues. CDR3 in amino acids: CASSQDRTGGGEQYF. CDR3 nucleotides: TGTGCCAGCAGCCAAGACAGGACAGGGGGCGGCGAGCAGTACTTC.

This clonotype was detected ten times or more. This sequence joins TRBV7-6 and TRBJ1-1; D is ambiguous. The ends were cut back, 2 bases at V and 0 bases at J, with 7 bases in the middle. This CDR3 has 14 residues. Germline V gene sequence: CDR1 SGHVS, CDR2 FNYEAQ. CDR3 residues: CASSLSSVNTEAFF. The CDR3 nucleotides are TGTGCCAGCAGCTTATCGTCAGTGAACACTGAAGCTTTCTTT.

V gene TRBV29-1 combines with J gene TRBJ2-5, with D possibly being TRBD2 (5 bases). Germline V CDR1 and CDR2: SQVTM, ANQGSEA. The CDR3 covers 14 residues. Trimming cost V 5 bases and J 2 bases, with 15 bases left between them. CDR3 bases: TGCAGCGTTACCGCTGGACTCCGACAAGAGACCCAGTACTTC. It translates to CSVTAGLRQETQYF.

This clonotype was picked up a small number of times. The rearrangement uses TRBV29-1 and TRBJ2-7; perhaps TRBD2 as D (5 bases). V shed 3 bases and J shed 3 bases, with 9 bases lying between them. Per the germline V gene, CDR1 is SQVTM and CDR2 is ANQGSEA. The CDR3 length is 12 residues. The CDR3 DNA reads as TGCAGCGTTGATGAGGGAAACTACGAGCAGTACTTC. Translating gives CSVDEGNYEQYF.

This clonotype showed up just a few times. This chain connects TRBV20-1 to TRBJ1-1; the D gene is possibly TRBD1 (5 bases). This CDR3 region has 10 residues. From germline, CDR1 is DFQATT and CDR2 SNEGSKA (reference sequence). The CDR3 reads CIVGGTEAFF. As DNA, the CDR3 is TGCATCGTGGGGGGGACTGAAGCTTTCTTT.

The genes are TRBV5-1 and TRBJ2-7; 8 bases match TRBD2. CDR1 and CDR2 from the germline V gene are SGHRS and YFSETQ. This CDR3 region has 15 residues. V shed 1 base and J 2 bases; nucleotides not matched to a gene: 5. The CDR3 spells CASSLSGGTPYEQYV. The CDR3 DNA sequence: TGCGCCAGCAGCTTGTCGGGGGGGACGCCCTACGAGCAGTACGTC.

This clonotype was detected once. This sequence joins TRBV6-5 and TRBJ2-1; D assignment may be TRBD1 or TRBD2 (5 bases each). This CDR3 has 15 amino acids. CDR1 and CDR2 from the germline V gene are MNHEY and SVGAGI. V was clipped by 6 bases and J by 6 bases, with 18 bases between them. The CDR3 DNA sequence: TGTGCCAGCAGGTTAGACCTCGGGGCAATCAATGAGCAGTTCTTC. It specifies CASRLDLGAINEQFF.

This clonotype was detected a few times. The chain carries TRBV18 and TRBJ1-5; D is possibly TRBD1 (6 bases). The CDR3 spans 15 residues. V lost 1 base, J lost 7 bases, and 14 bases lay in between. Germline CDR1 and CDR2: KGHSH and LQKENI. The CDR3 reads CASSPQDSRSQPQHF. CDR3 DNA sequence: TGTGCCAGCTCACCACAGGACAGCCGTTCACAGCCCCAGCATTTT.

This clonotype was picked up a small number of times. The J gene is TRBJ2-1, the V gene TRBV5-4, with 11 bases identical to TRBD2. CDR3 length equals 14 residues. Germline values: CDR1 SGHNT, CDR2 YYREEE (reference sequence). V trimming: 8 bases; J trimming: 3 bases; junction bases outside the gene matches: 4. In DNA, the CDR3 is TGTGCCAGTAAAGGGACTAGCGGCTACAATGAGCAGTTCTTC. Its translation: CASKGTSGYNEQFF.

This clonotype was seen many times. The V call is TRBV6-1, the J call TRBJ2-3; D may correspond to TRBD1 or TRBD2 (6 bases each). V shed 0 bases and J shed 4 bases, with 8 bases lying between them. Germline V lookup: CDR1 MNHNS, CDR2 SASEGT. The CDR3 totals 14 residues. CDR3 DNA sequence: TGTGCCAGCAGTGAAGCAGGGGGGTCAGATACGCAGTATTTT. The encoded protein is CASSEAGGSDTQYF.

There are a few counts of this clonotype. This sequence joins TRBV6-1 and TRBJ2-1; D may be TRBD1 (5 bases). CDR3 length: 15 residues. Germline-derived CDR1 and CDR2 are MNHNS and SASEGT. The V end was cut by 7 bases, the J end by 10 bases, with 23 bases between. CDR3 sequence: CASTPRRAPNEEQFF. In DNA form, the CDR3 reads TGTGCCAGCACTCCCCGCAGGGCCCCTAATGAGGAGCAGTTCTTC.

This clonotype was picked up many times. CDR3 DNA sequence: TGTGCCAGCACTTTAAAGACCCTTTGCGGGAGGTACGAGCAGTACGTC. It is translated as CASTLKTLCGRYEQYV. The chain uses TRBV12-3 or TRBV12-4 and TRBJ2-7, with 8 bases matching TRBD2. The length of the CDR3 is 16 residues.